This T cell receptor (beta chain) was observed in a study of spatial heterogeneity in lung cancer. MiXCR, run by TCRdb on the 5' RACE reads, gives a single entry per CDR3 protein. This repertoire shows around 45,000 distinct CDR3 sequences, about 11% found once; its top ten account for around 42%. CDR1 DFQATT and CDR2 SNEGSKA come from the germline V gene (reference sequence). The CDR3 is made up of 18 amino acids. V gave up 3 bases and J gave up 4 bases, with 28 bases separating them. The time point is: sample taken at primary tumor resection. In each case, whole RNA from tumor, nontumor lung or frozen PBMC was sequenced unsorted. The cohort: roughly 72 early-stage, untreated non-small cell lung cancer patients. This clonotype was counted many times.

The chain carries TRBV20-1 and TRBJ2-7, with TRBD1 as a possible D gene (6 bases). This clonotype was sampled from a female donor with early-stage non-small cell lung cancer. The starting material was PBMCs, obtained at surgery. The CDR3 reads CSARSWSLGWQGNYEQYF. The CDR3 coding sequence is TGCAGTGCTAGGTCCTGGTCCCTCGGGTGGCAGGGGAATTACGAGCAGTACTTC.